What follows are 6 T cell receptor beta chains derived from one specimen sequenced in a study of blood T cell repertoires in COVID-19. The repertoire was sequenced with immunoSEQ multiplex PCR; TCRdb's copy has only in-frame clones and lacks some. The sample has some 28,000 clones, around 87% seen once. The sequenced sample was peripheral blood. The receptors here all came from a man aged 55 to 69 with acute or convalescent COVID-19.

The rearrangement uses TRBV3-1 (or the pseudogene TRBV3-2) and TRBJ2-5; D not certain. V was pared by 4 bases and J by 5 bases, with 8 bases between. Germline V gene data show CDR1 as LGHDT and CDR2 as YNNKEL (reference sequence). This CDR3 spans 12 amino acids. The CDR3 bases are TGTGCCAGCAGCCGAAACATGGAGACCCAGTACTTC. Translating it yields CASSRNMETQYF.

In DNA form, the CDR3 reads TGCGCCAGCAGTCATTCTCGGGGGCTAGCGGGAGCAGAAGAGACCCAGTACTTC. It encodes CASSHSRGLAGAEETQYF. The V and J genes are TRBV5-1 and TRBJ2-5, with TRBD2 identical over 10 bases. V dropped 5 bases and J dropped 3; count of bases not matched to a gene: 16. The CDR3 runs to 18 residues. Germline V lookup: CDR1 SGHRS, CDR2 YFSETQ.

The chain links TRBV15 to TRBJ2-5; 9 bases align to TRBD2. The trim removed 0 bases at V and 6 bases at J, leaving 5 bases unmatched. This CDR3 contains 15 residues. Germline V gene sequence: CDR1 LNHNV, CDR2 YYDKDF (reference sequence). For the CDR3, the DNA is TGTGCCACCAGCAGAGAGGCTAGCGGGAAAAAGACCCAGTACTTC. Its protein product is CATSREASGKKTQYF. Filled out from reference TRBV15 and TRBJ2-5, the complete variable domain reads DAMVIQNPRYQVTQFGKPVTLSCSQTLNHNVMYWYQQKSSQAPKLLFHYYDKDFNNEADTPDNFQSRRPNTSFCFLDIRSPGLGDTAMYLCATSREASGKKTQYFGPGTRLLVL.

The rearrangement uses TRBV18 and TRBJ1-6; D is undetermined. V was clipped by 2 bases and J by 0 bases, with 8 bases between them. This CDR3 is 16 amino acids long. Germline lookup yields CDR1 KGHSH and CDR2 LQKENI. CDR3 nucleotide sequence: TGTGCCAGCTCACCATCCACGAGCTCCTATAATTCACCCCTCCACTTT. It encodes CASSPSTSSYNSPLHF.

The CDR3 bases are TGTGCCAGCAGTTCCAGGGGGCTGTTAGGTCAGCCCCAGCATTTT. The encoded protein is CASSSRGLLGQPQHF. The chain links TRBV6-6 to TRBJ1-5, with 8 bases identical to TRBD1. Per germline, CDR1 MNHNY and CDR2 SVGAGI (reference sequence). CDR3 size: 15 residues. With V trimmed by 4 bases and J by 6 bases, 8 bases remained unmatched.

V is TRBV6-1 and J is TRBJ1-5; TRBD1 is a possible D gene (5 bases). The CDR3 is 16 residues long. The V gene lost 3 bases and the J gene lost 7 bases, with 19 bases spanning the gap. CDR1 and CDR2 from the germline V gene are MNHNS and SASEGT. DNA for the CDR3: TGTGCCAGCAGTGACGAGGGGAGGGCCTCCGTACAGCCCCAGCATTTT. It codes for CASSDEGRASVQPQHF.